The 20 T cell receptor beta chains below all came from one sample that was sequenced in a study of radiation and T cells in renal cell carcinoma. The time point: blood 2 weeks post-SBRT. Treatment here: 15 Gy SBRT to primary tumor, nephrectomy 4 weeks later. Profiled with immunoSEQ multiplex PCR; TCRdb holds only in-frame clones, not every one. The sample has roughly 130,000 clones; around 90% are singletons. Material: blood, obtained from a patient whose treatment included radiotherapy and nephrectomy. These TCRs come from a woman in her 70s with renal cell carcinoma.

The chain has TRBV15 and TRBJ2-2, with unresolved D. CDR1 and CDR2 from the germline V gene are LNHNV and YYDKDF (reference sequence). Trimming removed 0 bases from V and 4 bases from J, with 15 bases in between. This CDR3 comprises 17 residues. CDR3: CATSRDPRFLGTGELFF. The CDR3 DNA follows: TGTGCCACCAGCAGAGATCCCAGGTTTTTAGGCACCGGGGAGCTGTTTTTT.

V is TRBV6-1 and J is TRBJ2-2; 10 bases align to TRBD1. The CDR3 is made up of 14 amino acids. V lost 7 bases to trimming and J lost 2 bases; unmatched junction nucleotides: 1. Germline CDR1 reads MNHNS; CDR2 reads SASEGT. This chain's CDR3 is CASTTGGNTGELFF. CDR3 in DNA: TGTGCCAGCACGACAGGGGGCAACACCGGGGAGCTGTTTTTT.

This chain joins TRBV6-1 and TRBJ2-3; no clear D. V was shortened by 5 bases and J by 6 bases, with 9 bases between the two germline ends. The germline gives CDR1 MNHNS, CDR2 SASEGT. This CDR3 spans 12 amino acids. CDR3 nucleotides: TGTGCCAGCAGTTATCCTTTGGATACGCAGTATTTT. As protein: CASSYPLDTQYF.

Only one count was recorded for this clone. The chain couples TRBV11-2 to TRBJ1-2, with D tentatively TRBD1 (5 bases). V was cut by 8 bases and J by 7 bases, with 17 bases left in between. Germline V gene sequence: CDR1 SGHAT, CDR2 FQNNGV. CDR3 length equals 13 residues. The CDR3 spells CASEGRGRGGYTF. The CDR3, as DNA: TGTGCCAGCGAGGGGAGAGGGAGGGGTGGCTACACCTTC. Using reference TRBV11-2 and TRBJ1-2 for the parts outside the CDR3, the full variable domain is EAGVAQSPRYKIIEKRQSVAFWCNPISGHATLYWYQQILGQGPKLLIQFQNNGVVDDSQLPKDRFSAERLKGVDSTLKIQPAKLEDSAVYLCASEGRGRGGYTFGSGTRLTVV.

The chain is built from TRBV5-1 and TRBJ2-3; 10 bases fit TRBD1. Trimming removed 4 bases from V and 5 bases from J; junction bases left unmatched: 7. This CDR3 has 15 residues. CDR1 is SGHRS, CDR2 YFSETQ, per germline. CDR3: CASSPRGQGLDTQYF. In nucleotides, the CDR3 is TGCGCCAGCAGCCCGCGGGGACAGGGGTTAGATACGCAGTATTTT. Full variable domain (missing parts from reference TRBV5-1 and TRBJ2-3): KAGVTQTPRYLIKTRGQQVTLSCSPISGHRSVSWYQQTPGQGLQFLFEYFSETQRNKGNFPGRFSGRQFSNSRSEMNVSTLELGDSALYLCASSPRGQGLDTQYFGPGTRLTVL.

The CDR3 spells CASRLAGGSRQETQYF. As DNA, the CDR3 is TGTGCCAGCCGACTAGCGGGGGGGTCGCGGCAAGAGACCCAGTACTTC. V is TRBV6-6 and J is TRBJ2-5; TRBD2 matches 14 bases. The CDR3 has 16 residues. The junction had 7 bases not matched to a gene; V was cut back by 8 bases and J by 2 bases. Germline CDR1 is MNHNY and CDR2 is SVGAGI (reference sequence).

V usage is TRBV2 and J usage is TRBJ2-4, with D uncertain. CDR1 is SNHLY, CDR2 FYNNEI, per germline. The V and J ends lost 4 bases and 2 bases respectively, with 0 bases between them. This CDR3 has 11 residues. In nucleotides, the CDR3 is TGTGCCAGCAGTGCCAAAAACATTCAGTACTTC. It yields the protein CASSAKNIQYF. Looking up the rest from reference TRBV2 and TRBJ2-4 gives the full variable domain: EPEVTQTPSHQVTQMGQEVILRCVPISNHLYFYWYRQILGQKVEFLVSFYNNEISEKSEIFDDQFSVERPDGSNFTLKIRSTKLEDSAMYFCASSAKNIQYFGAGTRLSVL.

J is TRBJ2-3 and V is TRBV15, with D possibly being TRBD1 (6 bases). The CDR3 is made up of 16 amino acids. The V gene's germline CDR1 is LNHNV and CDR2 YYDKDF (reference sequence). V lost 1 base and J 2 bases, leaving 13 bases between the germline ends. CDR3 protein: CATSRALGASTDTQYF. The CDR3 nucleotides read TGTGCCACCAGCAGAGCCTTGGGGGCCTCCACAGATACGCAGTATTTT.

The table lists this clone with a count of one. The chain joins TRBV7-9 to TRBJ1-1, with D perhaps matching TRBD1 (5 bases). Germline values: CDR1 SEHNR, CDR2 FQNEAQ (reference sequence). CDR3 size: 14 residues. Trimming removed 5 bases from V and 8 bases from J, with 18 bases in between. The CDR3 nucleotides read TGTGCCAGCAGCCCCGACCCCGACAGTGCGGAAGCTTTCTTT. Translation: CASSPDPDSAEAFF.

CDR3 sequence reads: CASSRGGDTEAFF. The CDR3, as DNA: TGTGCCAGCAGCCGGGGGGGTGACACTGAAGCTTTCTTT. V is TRBV28 and J is TRBJ1-1, with D perhaps matching TRBD1 (5 bases). The CDR3 runs to 13 residues. Germline V gene data show CDR1 as MDHEN and CDR2 as SYDVKM. Trimming left V 6 bases short and J 3 bases short, with 11 bases between.

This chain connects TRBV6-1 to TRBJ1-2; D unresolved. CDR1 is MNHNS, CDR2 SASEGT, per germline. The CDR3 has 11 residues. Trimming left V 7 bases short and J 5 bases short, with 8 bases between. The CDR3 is CASTDVYGYTF. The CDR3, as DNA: TGTGCCAGCACCGACGTTTATGGCTACACCTTC.

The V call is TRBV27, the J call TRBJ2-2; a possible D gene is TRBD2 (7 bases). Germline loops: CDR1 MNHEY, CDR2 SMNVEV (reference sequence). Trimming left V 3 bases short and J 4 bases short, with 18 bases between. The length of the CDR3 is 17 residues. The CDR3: CASSFEGGASFTGELFF. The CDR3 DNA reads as TGTGCCAGCAGTTTCGAGGGGGGGGCCTCTTTCACCGGGGAGCTGTTTTTT.

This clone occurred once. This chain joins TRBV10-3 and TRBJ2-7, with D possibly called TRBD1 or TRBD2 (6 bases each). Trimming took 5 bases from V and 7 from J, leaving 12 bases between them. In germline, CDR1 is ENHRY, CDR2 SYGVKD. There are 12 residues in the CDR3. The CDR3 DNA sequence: TGTGCCATCAGTTCGGGGGCCCGAGAGCAGTACTTC. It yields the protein CAISSGAREQYF.

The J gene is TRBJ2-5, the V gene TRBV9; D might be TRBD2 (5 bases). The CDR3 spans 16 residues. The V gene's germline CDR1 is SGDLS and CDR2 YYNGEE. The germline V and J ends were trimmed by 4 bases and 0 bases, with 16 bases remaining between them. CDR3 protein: CASSSFHGEYQETQYF. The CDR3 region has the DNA TGTGCCAGCAGCTCCTTTCACGGGGAGTACCAAGAGACCCAGTACTTC.

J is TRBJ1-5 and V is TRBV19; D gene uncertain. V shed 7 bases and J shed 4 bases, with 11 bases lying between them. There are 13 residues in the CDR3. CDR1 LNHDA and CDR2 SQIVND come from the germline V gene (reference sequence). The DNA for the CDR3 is TGTGCCAGTACCCCGTCCGGAAATCAGCCCCAGCATTTT. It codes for CASTPSGNQPQHF.

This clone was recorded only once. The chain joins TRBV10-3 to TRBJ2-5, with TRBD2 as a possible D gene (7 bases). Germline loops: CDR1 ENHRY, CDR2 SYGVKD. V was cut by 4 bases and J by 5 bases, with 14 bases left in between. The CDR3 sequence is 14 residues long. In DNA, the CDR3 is TGTGCCATCAGTGCCCTCGGGGGGCTGGAGACCCAGTACTTC. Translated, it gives CAISALGGLETQYF.

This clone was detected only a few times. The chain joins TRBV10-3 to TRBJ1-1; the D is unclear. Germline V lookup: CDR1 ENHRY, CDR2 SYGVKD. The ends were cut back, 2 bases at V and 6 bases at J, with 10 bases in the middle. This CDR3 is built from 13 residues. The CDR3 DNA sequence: TGTGCCATCAGTGAGCCCCGGTCCCCTGAAGCTTTCTTT. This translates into CAISEPRSPEAFF.

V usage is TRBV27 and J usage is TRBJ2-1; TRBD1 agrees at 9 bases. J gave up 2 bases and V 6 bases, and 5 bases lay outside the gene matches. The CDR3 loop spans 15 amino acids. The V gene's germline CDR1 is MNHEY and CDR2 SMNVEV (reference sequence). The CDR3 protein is CASRFDRGTYNEQFF. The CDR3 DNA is TGTGCCAGCAGATTTGACAGGGGGACCTACAATGAGCAGTTCTTC.

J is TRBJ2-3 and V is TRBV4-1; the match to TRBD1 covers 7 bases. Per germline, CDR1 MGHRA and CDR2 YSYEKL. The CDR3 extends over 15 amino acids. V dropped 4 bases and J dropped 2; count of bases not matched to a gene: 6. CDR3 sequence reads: CASSLRDSATDTQYF. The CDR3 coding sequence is TGCGCCAGCAGCCTTCGGGACAGTGCCACAGATACGCAGTATTTT.

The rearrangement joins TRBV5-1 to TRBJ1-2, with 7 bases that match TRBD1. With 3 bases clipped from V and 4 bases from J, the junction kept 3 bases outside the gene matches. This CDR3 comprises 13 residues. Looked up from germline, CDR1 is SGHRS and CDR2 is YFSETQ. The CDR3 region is CASSSTGSYGYTF. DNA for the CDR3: TGCGCCAGCAGCTCGACAGGGAGCTATGGCTACACCTTC. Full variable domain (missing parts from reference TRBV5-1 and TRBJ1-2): KAGVTQTPRYLIKTRGQQVTLSCSPISGHRSVSWYQQTPGQGLQFLFEYFSETQRNKGNFPGRFSGRQFSNSRSEMNVSTLELGDSALYLCASSSTGSYGYTFGSGTRLTVV.